The 16 T cell receptor beta chains listed next were all sequenced from one sample in a study of T-cell reconstitution after alpha-beta-depleted transplantation in children. This sample's TCRbeta library carried unique molecular identifier barcodes. TCRdb used MiXCR to reprocess the PCR reads, holding one entry per CDR3 protein. The sample holds about 410,000 distinct CDR3 sequences, roughly 20% seen once. The input for sequencing was PBMCs from the stem cell graft donor, taken from the stem cell graft. The receptor source for this set is a human donor who donated a stem cell graft to a child with acute myeloid leukemia.

V usage is TRBV20-1 and J usage is TRBJ2-1, with TRBD2 matching 10 bases. J lost 6 bases, V lost 0 bases, and 8 bases had no gene match. The CDR3 is 16 residues long. Per the germline V gene, CDR1 is DFQATT and CDR2 is SNEGSKA (reference sequence). DNA for the CDR3: TGCAGTGCTAGAGATATAAGCGGGAGGGGGTCCAATGAGCAGTTCTTC. It translates to CSARDISGRGSNEQFF.

This clonotype came up a few times. The chain joins TRBV24-1 to TRBJ2-1; D gene unclear. Between the trimmed V and J ends, which lost 4 bases and 5 bases, there was a span of 8 bases. Per the germline V gene, CDR1 is KGHDR and CDR2 is SFDVKD. This CDR3 comprises 13 residues. The CDR3 nucleotides are TGTGCCACCAGTGACCCCCAAAACAATGAGCAGTTCTTC. Protein sequence: CATSDPQNNEQFF.

This clonotype was recorded once. The chain has TRBV5-1 and TRBJ2-5; 7 positions agree with TRBD1. This CDR3 is 13 amino acids long. CDR1 and CDR2 from the germline V gene are SGHRS and YFSETQ. J was trimmed by 4 bases and V by 2 bases; bases with no gene match: 2. CDR3 region: CASSFDRAETQYF. In DNA, the CDR3 is TGCGCCAGCAGCTTCGACAGGGCAGAGACCCAGTACTTC.

The table lists this clonotype with a few counts. The rearrangement uses TRBV6-5 and TRBJ1-6; D is unresolved. V was clipped by 0 bases and J by 8 bases, with 8 bases between them. CDR1 and CDR2 (germline): MNHEY, SVGAGI. The CDR3 runs to 14 residues. As DNA, the CDR3 is TGTGCCAGCAGTTACTCGCCGGTAGATTCACCCCTCCACTTT. It is translated as CASSYSPVDSPLHF.

This sequence joins TRBV2 and TRBJ1-4, with D unclear. CDR3 length: 13 amino acids. CDR1 SNHLY and CDR2 FYNNEI come from the germline V gene. With 11 bases removed from V and 0 bases from J, the gap between germline ends came to 10 bases. CDR3 DNA: TGTGCCGGTAAAGGCCCAACTAATGAAAAACTGTTTTTT. The encoded protein is CAGKGPTNEKLFF.

This clonotype came up a few times. One junction end does not reproduce the germline sequence, and a read error may be involved. The chain couples TRBV7-2 to TRBJ2-1; 8 nucleotides agree with TRBD2. The CDR3 consists of 12 residues. Germline lookup yields CDR1 SGHTA and CDR2 FQGNSA. The CDR3 DNA is TGTGCCACCAGCGGGGGACGCAATGAGCAGTTCTTC. It codes for CATSGGRNEQFF.

This clonotype was recorded a few times. V is TRBV4-2 and J is TRBJ2-7; D may be TRBD2 (5 bases). The CDR3 is 14 residues long. Germline CDR1 reads LGHNA; CDR2 reads YNFKEQ. V was pared by 0 bases and J by 5 bases, with 11 bases between. The CDR3 DNA reads as TGTGCCAGCAGCCAAGATCGGGGTAACCACGAGCAGTACTTC. Protein product: CASSQDRGNHEQYF.

This clonotype was counted only a few times. The CDR3, as DNA: TGCAGCGTTGAAGTTATGGGGGGACAGTACTTC. Protein: CSVEVMGGQYF. The chain uses TRBV29-1 and TRBJ2-7; tentatively, D is TRBD2 (6 bases). This CDR3 is 11 amino acids long. V lost 1 base, J lost 10 bases, and 11 bases lay in between. The V gene's germline CDR1 is SQVTM and CDR2 ANQGSEA.

The rearrangement links TRBV7-8 to TRBJ1-5; 7 bases fit TRBD1. V shed 5 bases and J 4 bases; nucleotides not matched to a gene: 11. Germline V CDR1 and CDR2: SGHVS, FQNEAQ. The CDR3 sequence is 16 residues long. Written as DNA, the CDR3 is TGTGCCAGCAGCCCCCGGTGGGGACAGTCGAATCAGCCCCAGCATTTT. Its translation: CASSPRWGQSNQPQHF. Full variable domain (missing parts from reference TRBV7-8 and TRBJ1-5): GAGVSQSPRYKVAKRGQDVALRCDPISGHVSLFWYQQALGQGPEFLTYFQNEAQLDKSGLPSDRFFAERPEGSVSTLKIQRTQQEDSAVYLCASSPRWGQSNQPQHFGDGTRLSIL.

This clonotype has ten or more counts. This rearrangement joins TRBV20-1 to TRBJ2-7; 8 bases are shared with TRBD2. The CDR3 contains 15 residues. V was clipped by 5 bases and J by 0 bases; unmatched bases: 9. Germline CDR1 is DFQATT and CDR2 is SNEGSKA (reference sequence). The chain's CDR3 is CSAQSELAVSYEQYF. CDR3 coding DNA: TGCAGTGCTCAGAGCGAACTAGCGGTCTCCTACGAGCAGTACTTC.

The chain has TRBV9 and TRBJ2-1, with TRBD1 identical over 10 bases. The CDR3 loop spans 14 amino acids. Germline lookup yields CDR1 SGDLS and CDR2 YYNGEE. With 0 bases clipped from V and 9 bases from J, the junction kept 3 bases outside the gene matches. CDR3 bases: TGTGCCAGCAGCGTAGCGGACAGGGGGACTGAGCAGTTCTTC. It specifies CASSVADRGTEQFF.

Only a few counts were recorded for this clonotype. V is TRBV15 and J is TRBJ2-2; no clear D. Per the germline V gene, CDR1 is LNHNV and CDR2 is YYDKDF (reference sequence). Trimming removed 3 bases at V and 6 bases at J, with 14 bases between. The CDR3 is made up of 15 amino acids. Here the CDR3 reads CATSSSGVPSGELFF. In nucleotides, the CDR3 is TGTGCCACCAGCAGTAGTGGGGTTCCTTCCGGGGAGCTGTTTTTT.

The chain has TRBV7-9 and TRBJ2-3; 9 bases align to TRBD2. After removal of 5 bases from V and 0 bases from J, the junction contained 3 bases not matched to a gene. Germline CDR1 reads SEHNR; CDR2 reads FQNEAQ (reference sequence). CDR3 length equals 15 residues. The CDR3 is CASSASGRSTDTQYF. CDR3 coding DNA: TGTGCCAGCAGCGCAAGCGGGAGGAGCACAGATACGCAGTATTTT.

This chain links TRBV11-1 with TRBJ2-2; D not resolved. This CDR3 spans 19 amino acids. The V and J ends lost 5 bases and 1 base respectively, with 23 bases between them. Germline CDR1 and CDR2: SGHAT and FQDESV (reference sequence). The CDR3 loop reads CASSTPILPVKMNTGELFF. The CDR3 nucleotides read TGTGCCAGCAGCACCCCGATTCTTCCCGTTAAAATGAACACCGGGGAGCTGTTTTTT. Filled out from reference TRBV11-1 and TRBJ2-2, the complete variable domain reads EAEVAQSPRYKITEKSQAVAFWCDPISGHATLYWYRQILGQGPELLVQFQDESVVDDSQLPKDRFSAERLKGVDSTLKIQPAELGDSAMYLCASSTPILPVKMNTGELFFGEGSRLTVL.

Regarding this clonotype: This may arise from a read error, as a much more abundant clone is one base away. This chain links TRBV25-1 with TRBJ1-4, with 7 bases matching TRBD1. The length of the CDR3 is 15 residues. Unmatched junction bases numbered 7, after V lost 4 bases and J lost 5 bases. CDR1 and CDR2 (germline): MGHDK, SYGVNS. The DNA for the CDR3 is TGTGCCAGCAGTGCTACCGTGACAGGGAATGAAAAACTGTTTTTT. The encoded protein is CASSATVTGNEKLFF.

The chain employs TRBV20-1 and TRBJ2-3; 7 nucleotides agree with TRBD2. CDR1 DFQATT and CDR2 SNEGSKA come from the germline V gene (reference sequence). V was clipped by 5 bases and J by 0 bases; unmatched bases: 8. The CDR3 sequence is 15 residues long. The CDR3 loop reads CSAGGIAGSTDTQYF. The CDR3, as DNA: TGCAGTGCTGGAGGGATAGCGGGTAGCACAGATACGCAGTATTTT.